The clone carrying this TCR beta chain was seen repeatedly, ten times or more. Arm-PCR of CDR3 regions and iRepertoire HTBI primers were the basis on which TCR beta libraries were built. TCRdb ran MiXCR on the multiplex PCR reads and lists one entry per CDR3 protein. The sample lists some 500,000 distinct CDR3 sequences, 13% occurring once. The time point is: newly diagnosed GD, antithyroid drugs for less than 3 months. TCR sequences were obtained from RNA taken from PBMCs. This record belongs to a study of regulatory T cells in long-lasting Graves disease. These data were likewise used in another study, on T cells in Graves' hyperthyroidism and ophthalmopathy.

The sequencing used peripheral blood mononuclear cells (PBMCs), collected at new diagnosis, from a patient treated with antithyroid drugs. The TCR comes from a man aged 30 to 45 with Graves disease.

DNA of the CDR3: TGCAGTGCTAGTCGAGGGACCAACACCGGGGAGCTGTTTTTT. It is translated as CSASRGTNTGELFF. J is TRBJ2-2 and V is TRBV20-1; possibly TRBD1 or TRBD2 for D (5 bases each). CDR1 DFQATT and CDR2 SNEGSKA come from the germline V gene (reference sequence). CDR3 size: 14 residues. V shed 3 bases and J shed 2 bases, with 10 bases lying between them.